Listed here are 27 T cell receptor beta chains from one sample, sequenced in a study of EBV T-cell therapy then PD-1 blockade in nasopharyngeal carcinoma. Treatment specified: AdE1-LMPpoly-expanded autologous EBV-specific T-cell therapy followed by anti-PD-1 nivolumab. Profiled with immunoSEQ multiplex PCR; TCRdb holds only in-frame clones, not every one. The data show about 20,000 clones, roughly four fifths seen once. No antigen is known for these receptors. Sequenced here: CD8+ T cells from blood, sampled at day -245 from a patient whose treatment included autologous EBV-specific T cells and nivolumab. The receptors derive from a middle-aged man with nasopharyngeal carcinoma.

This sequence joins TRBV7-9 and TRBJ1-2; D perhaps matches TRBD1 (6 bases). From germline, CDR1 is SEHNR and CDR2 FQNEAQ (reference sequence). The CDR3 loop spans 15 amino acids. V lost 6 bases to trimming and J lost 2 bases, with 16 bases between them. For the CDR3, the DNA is TGTGCCAGCAGAAGAGATAGGGGGAGGAACTATGGCTACACCTTC. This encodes CASRRDRGRNYGYTF.

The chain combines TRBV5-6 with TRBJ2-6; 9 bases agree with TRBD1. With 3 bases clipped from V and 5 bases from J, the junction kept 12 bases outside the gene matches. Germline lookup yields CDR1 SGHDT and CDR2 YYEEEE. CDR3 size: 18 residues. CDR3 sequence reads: CASSYSRDRVVWANVLTF. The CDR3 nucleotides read TGTGCCAGCAGCTACTCCCGGGACAGGGTCGTCTGGGCCAACGTCCTGACTTTC.

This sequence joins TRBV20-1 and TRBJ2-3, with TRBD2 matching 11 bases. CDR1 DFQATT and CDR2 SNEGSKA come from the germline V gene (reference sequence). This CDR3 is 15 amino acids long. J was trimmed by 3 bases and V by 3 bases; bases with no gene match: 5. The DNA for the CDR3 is TGCAGTGCTAGTTTAGCGGGGGGGGCGACAGATACGCAGTATTTT. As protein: CSASLAGGATDTQYF.

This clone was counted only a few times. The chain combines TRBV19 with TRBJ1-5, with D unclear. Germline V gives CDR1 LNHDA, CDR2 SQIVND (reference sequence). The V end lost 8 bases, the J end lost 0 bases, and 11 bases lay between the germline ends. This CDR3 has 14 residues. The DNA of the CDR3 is TGTGCCAGTCAGACGGGGTATAGCAATCAGCCCCAGCATTTT. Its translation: CASQTGYSNQPQHF.

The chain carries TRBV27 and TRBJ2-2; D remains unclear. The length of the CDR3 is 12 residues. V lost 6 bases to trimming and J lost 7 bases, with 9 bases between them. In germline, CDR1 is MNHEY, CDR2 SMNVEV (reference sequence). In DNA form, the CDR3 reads TGTGCCAGCAGCCCCCTGTACGGGGAGCTGTTTTTT. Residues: CASSPLYGELFF.

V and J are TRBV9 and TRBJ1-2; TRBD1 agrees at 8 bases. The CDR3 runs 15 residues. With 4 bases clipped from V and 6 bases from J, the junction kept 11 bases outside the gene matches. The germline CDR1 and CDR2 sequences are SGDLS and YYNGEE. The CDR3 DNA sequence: TGTGCCAGCAGCCCCGAGGGACAGGTGCACAATGGCTACACCTTC. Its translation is CASSPEGQVHNGYTF.

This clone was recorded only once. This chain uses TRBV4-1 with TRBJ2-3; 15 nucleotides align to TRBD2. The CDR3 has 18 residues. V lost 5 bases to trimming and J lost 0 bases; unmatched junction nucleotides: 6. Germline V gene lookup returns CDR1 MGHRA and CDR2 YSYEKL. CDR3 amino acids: CASSLGLAGGASTDTQYF. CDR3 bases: TGCGCCAGCAGCTTGGGACTAGCGGGGGGCGCTAGCACAGATACGCAGTATTTT.

CDR3 nucleotides: TGTGCCAGCAGTCCGGACGGAGCCCAAGAGCAGTACTTC. Protein: CASSPDGAQEQYF. This chain joins TRBV6-5 and TRBJ2-7; D is ambiguous. V was shortened by 5 bases and J by 7 bases, with 15 bases between the two germline ends. The germline V gene encodes CDR1 MNHEY and CDR2 SVGAGI. The CDR3 covers 13 residues.

CDR3 bases: TGTGCCAGCAGTTACCTCCCGGGACTAGCGGGGCTCGGGGATACGCAGTATTTT. It encodes CASSYLPGLAGLGDTQYF. The chain is built from TRBV6-2 or TRBV6-3 and TRBJ2-3; 13 nucleotides line up with TRBD2. The trim removed 2 bases at V and 6 bases at J, leaving 11 bases unmatched. Germline V CDR1 and CDR2: MNHEY, SVGEGT. The CDR3 has 18 residues.

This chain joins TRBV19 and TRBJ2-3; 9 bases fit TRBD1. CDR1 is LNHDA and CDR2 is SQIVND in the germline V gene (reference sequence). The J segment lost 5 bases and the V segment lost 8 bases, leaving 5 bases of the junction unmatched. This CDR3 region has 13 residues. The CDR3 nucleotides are TGTGCCAGTTACAGGACAGGGGAAGATACGCAGTATTTT. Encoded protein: CASYRTGEDTQYF.

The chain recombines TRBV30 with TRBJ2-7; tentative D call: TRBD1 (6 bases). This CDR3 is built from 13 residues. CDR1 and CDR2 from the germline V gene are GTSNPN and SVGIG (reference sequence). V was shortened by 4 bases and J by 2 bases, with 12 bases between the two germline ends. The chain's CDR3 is CAWNTGTPYEQYF. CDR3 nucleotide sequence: TGTGCCTGGAACACAGGGACCCCCTACGAGCAGTACTTC.

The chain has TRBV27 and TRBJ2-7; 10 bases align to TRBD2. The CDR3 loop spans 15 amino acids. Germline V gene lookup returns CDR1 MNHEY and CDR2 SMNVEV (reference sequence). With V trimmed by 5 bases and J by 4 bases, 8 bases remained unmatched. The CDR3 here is CASSPRASGGYEQYF. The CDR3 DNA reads TGTGCCAGCAGTCCGCGGGCTAGCGGGGGTTACGAGCAGTACTTC.

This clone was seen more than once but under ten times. CDR3 amino acids: CASSPRGGEPGELFF. CDR3 DNA: TGTGCCAGCAGCCCCCGCGGGGGGGAACCCGGGGAGCTGTTTTTT. This chain links TRBV6-2 or TRBV6-3 with TRBJ2-2; 9 bases align to TRBD2. The CDR3 runs 15 residues. From germline, CDR1 is MNHEY and CDR2 SVGEGT. Trimming removed 6 bases from V and 6 bases from J; junction bases left unmatched: 8.

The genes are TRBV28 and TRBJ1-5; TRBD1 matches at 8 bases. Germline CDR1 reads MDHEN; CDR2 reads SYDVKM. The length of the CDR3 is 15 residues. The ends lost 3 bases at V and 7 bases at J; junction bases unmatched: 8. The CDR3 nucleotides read TGTGCCAGCAGTTTTGTAACAGGGGGTTGGCAGCCCCAGCATTTT. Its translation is CASSFVTGGWQPQHF.

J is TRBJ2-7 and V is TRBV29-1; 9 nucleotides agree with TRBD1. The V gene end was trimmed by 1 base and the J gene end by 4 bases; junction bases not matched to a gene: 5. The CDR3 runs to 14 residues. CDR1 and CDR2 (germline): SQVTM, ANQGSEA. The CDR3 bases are TGCAGCGTTGAAGTGGACAGGGGAAGTTACGAGCAGTACTTC. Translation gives CSVEVDRGSYEQYF.

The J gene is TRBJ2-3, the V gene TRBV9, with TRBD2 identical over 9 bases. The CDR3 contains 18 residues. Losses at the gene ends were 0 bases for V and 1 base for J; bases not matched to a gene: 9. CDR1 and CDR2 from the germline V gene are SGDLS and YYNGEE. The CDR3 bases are TGTGCCAGCAGCGTAGCTGTCGGTAGCGGGGGAGGCACAGATACGCAGTATTTT. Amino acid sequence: CASSVAVGSGGGTDTQYF.

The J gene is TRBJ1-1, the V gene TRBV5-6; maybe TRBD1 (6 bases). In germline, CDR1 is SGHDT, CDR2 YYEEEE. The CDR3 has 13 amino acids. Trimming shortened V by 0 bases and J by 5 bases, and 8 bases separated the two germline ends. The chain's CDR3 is CASSLEGGTEAFF. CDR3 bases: TGTGCCAGCAGCTTGGAAGGGGGAACTGAAGCTTTCTTT.

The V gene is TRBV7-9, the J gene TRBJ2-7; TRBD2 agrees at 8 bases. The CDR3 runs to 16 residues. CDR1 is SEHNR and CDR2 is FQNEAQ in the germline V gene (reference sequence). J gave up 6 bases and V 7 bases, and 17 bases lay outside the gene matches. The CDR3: CASNEPGGAVRTEQYF. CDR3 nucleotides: TGTGCCAGCAACGAACCCGGGGGGGCCGTCCGTACCGAGCAGTACTTC.

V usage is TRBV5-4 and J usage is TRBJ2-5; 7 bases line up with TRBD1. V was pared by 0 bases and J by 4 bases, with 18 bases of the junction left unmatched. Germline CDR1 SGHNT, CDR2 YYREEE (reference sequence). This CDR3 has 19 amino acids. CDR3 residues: CASSLGPGGYDRAGETQYF. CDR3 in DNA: TGTGCCAGCAGCTTGGGGCCTGGGGGTTACGACAGGGCGGGAGAGACCCAGTACTTC.

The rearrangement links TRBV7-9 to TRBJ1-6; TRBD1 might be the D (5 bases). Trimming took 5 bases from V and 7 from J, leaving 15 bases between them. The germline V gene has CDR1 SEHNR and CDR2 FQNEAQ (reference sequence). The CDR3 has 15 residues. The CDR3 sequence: CASSGAGGVNSPLHF. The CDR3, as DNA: TGTGCCAGCAGCGGCGCCGGGGGGGTGAATTCACCCCTCCACTTT.

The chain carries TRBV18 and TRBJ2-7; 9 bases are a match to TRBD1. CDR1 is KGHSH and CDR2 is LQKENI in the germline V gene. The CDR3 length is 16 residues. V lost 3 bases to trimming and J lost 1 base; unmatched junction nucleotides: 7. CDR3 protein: CASSPLPGTGSYEQYF. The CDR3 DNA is TGTGCCAGCTCACCGTTACCCGGGACAGGGTCCTACGAGCAGTACTTC.

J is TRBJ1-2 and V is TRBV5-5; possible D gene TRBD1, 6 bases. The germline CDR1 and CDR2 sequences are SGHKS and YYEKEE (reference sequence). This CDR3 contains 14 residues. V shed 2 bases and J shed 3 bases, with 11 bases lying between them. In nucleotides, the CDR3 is TGTGCCAGCAGCTTTGGGGGCGCGGACTATGGCTACACCTTC. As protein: CASSFGGADYGYTF.

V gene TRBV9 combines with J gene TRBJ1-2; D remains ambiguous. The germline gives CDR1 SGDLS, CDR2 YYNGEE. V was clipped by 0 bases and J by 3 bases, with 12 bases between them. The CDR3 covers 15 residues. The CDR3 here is CASSVGAPADYGYTF. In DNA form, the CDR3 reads TGTGCCAGCAGCGTAGGTGCCCCAGCAGACTATGGCTACACCTTC.

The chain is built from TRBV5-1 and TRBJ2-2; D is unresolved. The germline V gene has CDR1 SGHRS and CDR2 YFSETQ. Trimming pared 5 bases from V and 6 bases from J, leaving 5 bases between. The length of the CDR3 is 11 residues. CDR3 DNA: TGCGCCAGCAGTTACTCCGGGGAGCTGTTTTTT. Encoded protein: CASSYSGELFF.

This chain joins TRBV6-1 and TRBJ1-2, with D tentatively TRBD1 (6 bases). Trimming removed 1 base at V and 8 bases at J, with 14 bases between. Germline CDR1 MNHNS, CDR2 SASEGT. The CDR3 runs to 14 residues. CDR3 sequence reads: CASSEGGGGAGYTF. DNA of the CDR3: TGTGCCAGCAGTGAAGGGGGCGGGGGCGCGGGCTACACCTTC.

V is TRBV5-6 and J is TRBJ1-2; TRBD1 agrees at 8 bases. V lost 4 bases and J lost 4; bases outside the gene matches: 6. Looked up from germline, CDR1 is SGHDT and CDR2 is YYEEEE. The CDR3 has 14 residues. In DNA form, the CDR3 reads TGTGCCAGCAGCCCCGGACAGGGCCTCTATGGCTACACCTTC. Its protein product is CASSPGQGLYGYTF.

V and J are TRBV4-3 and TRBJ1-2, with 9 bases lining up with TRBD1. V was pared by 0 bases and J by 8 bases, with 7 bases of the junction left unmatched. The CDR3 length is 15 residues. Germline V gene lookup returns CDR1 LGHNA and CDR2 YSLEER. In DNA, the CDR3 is TGCGCCAGCAGCCAAGAAGAGACAGGGGGGAACGGCTACACCTTC. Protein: CASSQEETGGNGYTF.